This is a list of T cell receptor beta chains from one sample in a study of Ad26.COV2.S vaccination and SARS-CoV-2 variants. Using immunoSEQ multiplex PCR, the repertoire was profiled, and TCRdb retains in-frame clones only, with some absent. The data hold around 270,000 clones, with roughly nine tenths observed a single time. This specimen consisted of peripheral blood, obtained in a trial of Ad26.COV2.S vaccine versus placebo. The receptors shown here come from a person between 18 and 65 years old who received the Ad26.COV2.S COVID-19 vaccine or a placebo. The CDR3 runs from the conserved cysteine through the conserved F or W. Fields, in order: D gene, clone size, CDR3 length, J gene, V gene, CDR3 protein, CDR3 DNA. The D gene is left open where the match is weak. A row's size may be missing; if present it is once, few, many or a size class.

NA | once | 15 | TRBJ1-6 | TRBV19 | CASSIYSSYNSPLHF | TGTGCCAGTAGTATATACAGCTCCTATAATTCACCCCTCCACTTT
NA | NA | 15 | TRBJ2-1 | TRBV7-2 | CASSLRELNYNEQFF | TGTGCCAGCAGCTTACGGGAGTTAAATTACAATGAGCAGTTCTTC
TRBD2 | NA | 17 | TRBJ2-1 | TRBV7-2 | CASSNSRGRAGYNEQFF | TGTGCCAGCAGCAATTCGCGGGGGAGGGCCGGGTACAATGAGCAGTTCTTC
NA | NA | 15 | TRBJ2-5 | TRBV3-1/TRBV3-2 | CASSRGTGSQETQYF | TGTGCCAGCAGCCGCGGTACGGGGTCCCAAGAGACCCAGTACTTC
NA | few | 13 | TRBJ2-3 | TRBV7-5 | CARITHRTDTQYF | TGTGCCAGAATCACACACCGCACAGATACGCAGTATTTT
NA | NA | 14 | TRBJ1-1 | TRBV4-2 | CASSQELLGTEAFF | TGTGCCAGCAGCCAAGAGTTGTTGGGCACTGAAGCTTTCTTT
TRBD2 | NA | 15 | TRBJ2-1 | TRBV5-6 | CASSLVAGGPGEQFF | TGTGCCAGCAGCTTGGTAGCGGGAGGCCCTGGTGAGCAGTTCTTC
NA | NA | 14 | TRBJ1-5 | TRBV30 | CAWSVQQGNQPQHF | TGTGCCTGGAGTGTACAACAGGGCAATCAGCCCCAGCATTTT
NA | NA | 14 | TRBJ2-5 | TRBV25-1 | CASSDGTFRETQYF | TGTGCCAGCAGTGACGGGACTTTCAGGGAGACCCAGTACTTC
TRBD1 | NA | 16 | TRBJ2-1 | TRBV7-9 | CASSFPGGGSYNEQFF | TGTGCCAGCAGCTTCCCAGGGGGCGGGTCCTACAATGAGCAGTTCTTC
NA | once | 15 | TRBJ2-2 | TRBV6-5 | CASSYSNGNTGELFF | TGTGCCAGCAGTTACTCGAATGGGAACACCGGGGAGCTGTTTTTT
TRBD2 | once | 14 | TRBJ2-1 | TRBV7-9 | CASSLSGGLNEQFF | TGTGCCAGCAGCCTCAGCGGGGGGCTCAATGAGCAGTTCTTC
TRBD2 | NA | 18 | TRBJ2-4 | TRBV19 | CASSIALAGDLAKNIQYF | TGTGCCAGTAGTATAGCTCTAGCGGGGGACCTAGCCAAAAACATTCAGTACTTC
NA | NA | 14 | TRBJ1-1 | TRBV7-2 | CASSPRSGKTEAFF | TGTGCCAGCAGCCCACGGTCCGGGAAGACTGAAGCTTTCTTT
NA | once | 12 | TRBJ2-3 | TRBV5-3 | CARSRGLGTQYF | TGTGCCAGAAGCCGGGGGCTCGGTACGCAGTATTTT
NA | NA | 16 | TRBJ2-4 | TRBV18 | CASSPPPGMYKNIQYF | TGTGCCAGCTCACCACCGCCGGGCATGTACAAAAACATTCAGTACTTC
NA | NA | 15 | TRBJ2-3 | TRBV18 | CASSPGRRGADTQYF | TGTGCCAGCTCACCGGGTAGGAGAGGCGCAGATACGCAGTATTTT
TRBD1 | NA | 14 | TRBJ1-4 | TRBV9 | CASRGTGGEEKLFF | TGTGCCAGCAGAGGGACAGGGGGTGAAGAAAAACTGTTTTTT
NA | NA | 15 | TRBJ2-4 | TRBV15 | CATSSAGTWGYIQYF | TGTGCCACCAGCAGTGCCGGGACTTGGGGTTACATTCAGTACTTC
TRBD1 | NA | 14 | TRBJ1-6 | TRBV7-6 | CASSLGTGNSPLHF | TGTGCCAGCAGCTTAGGGACAGGGAACTCACCCCTCCACTTT
TRBD2 | NA | 15 | TRBJ2-6 | TRBV6-5 | CASSGGSAGANVLTF | TGTGCCAGCAGCGGGGGGAGCGCAGGGGCCAACGTCCTGACTTTC
NA | NA | 13 | TRBJ1-4 | TRBV4-3 | CASSQDSYEKLFF | TGCGCCAGCAGCCAAGATTCATATGAAAAACTGTTTTTT
TRBD1 | NA | 14 | TRBJ1-4 | TRBV6-5 | CASTPGGEDEKLFF | TGTGCCAGCACCCCAGGGGGAGAGGATGAAAAACTGTTTTTT
NA | NA | 15 | TRBJ2-6 | TRBV11-2 | CASSFAGAGANVLTF | TGTGCCAGCAGCTTTGCAGGGGCTGGGGCCAACGTCCTGACTTTC